These T cell receptor beta chains were read from a single sample in a study of beta chain features in type 1 diabetes. Using immunoSEQ multiplex PCR, the repertoire was profiled, and TCRdb retains in-frame clones only, with some absent. This sample yields about half a million clones, of which approximately 28% are seen a single time; around 0.065% belongs to the top ten. The specimen was naive CD4+ T cells from blood. These receptor sequences come from a man aged 18 to 29 in good health. The CDR3 runs from the conserved cysteine through the conserved F or W. D genes are given only for firm matches. Expanded clones get a size class; other rows say once, few or many, or leave the size out.

V gene	clone size	CDR3 length	J gene	D gene	CDR3 DNA	CDR3 protein
TRBV7-3	NA	15	TRBJ2-5	NA	TGTGCCAGCAGCTTAACACCAGGGATCTTGGAGACCCAGTACTTC	CASSLTPGILETQYF
TRBV9	NA	14	TRBJ1-1	NA	TGTGCCAGCAGCGTAAACGGACAGAACACTGAAGCTTTCTTT	CASSVNGQNTEAFF
TRBV5-1	few	14	TRBJ2-1	NA	TGCGCCAGCGGTGGGACATCCTCCTACAATGAGCAGTTCTTC	CASGGTSSYNEQFF
TRBV7-2	few	15	TRBJ1-2	NA	TGTGCCAGCAGCTTAGAGTCCTCCTACTCCCATGGCTACACCTTC	CASSLESSYSHGYTF
TRBV30	NA	13	TRBJ1-2	NA	TGTGCCTGGAGTGTACGAGCTAACTATGGCTACACCTTC	CAWSVRANYGYTF
TRBV30	NA	14	TRBJ1-2	NA	TGTGCCACTCCAAAAGGGGGGAATTCCTATGGCTACACCTTC	CATPKGGNSYGYTF
TRBV25-1	NA	17	TRBJ2-7	TRBD2	TGTGCCAGCAGTGACCCGACTAGCGGAGCTCCCGATGGCGAGCAGTACTTC	CASSDPTSGAPDGEQYF
TRBV30	few	11	TRBJ2-1	TRBD2	TGTGCCTGGAGTCTAAGAGGGAGGGAATTCTTC	CAWSLRGREFF
TRBV4-3	few	16	TRBJ2-1	TRBD2	TGCGCCAGCAGCCAAGATCGGGCGGGAGGAGGGAATGAGCAGTTCTTC	CASSQDRAGGGNEQFF
TRBV14	NA	15	TRBJ2-7	TRBD2	TGTGCCAGCAGCATTGGACTAGCGTCTACCTACGAGCAGTACTTC	CASSIGLASTYEQYF